These T cell receptor beta chains were read from a single sample in a study of blood T cell repertoires in COVID-19. The data were produced by immunoSEQ multiplex PCR, yet TCRdb's version contains in-frame clones alone and is incomplete. The table records 55,000 to 80,000 clones, 65% to 85% of them present only once. Source material: peripheral blood. These receptors were taken from a human donor in a cohort sampled during active COVID-19. Each CDR3 is given with its conserved first and last residue. D genes are given only for firm matches. Not every row has a clone size; where given, it reads once, few, many or a size class.

abundance: -
v_gene: TRBV6-5
j_gene: TRBJ2-5
d_gene: -
CDR3nt: TGTGCCAGCAGAAAGGGGGAGACCCAGTACTTC
CDR3aa: CASRKGETQYF

abundance: once
v_gene: TRBV5-1
j_gene: TRBJ2-1
d_gene: TRBD2
CDR3nt: TGCGCCAGCAGCTTGAGTGGACTAGCTTACAATGAGCAGTTCTTC
CDR3aa: CASSLSGLAYNEQFF

abundance: -
v_gene: TRBV5-6
j_gene: TRBJ1-1
d_gene: TRBD1
CDR3nt: TGTGCCAGCAGCCCCCTGACAGGGTCAGGGAACACTGAAGCTTTCTTT
CDR3aa: CASSPLTGSGNTEAFF

abundance: -
v_gene: TRBV9
j_gene: TRBJ1-1
d_gene: -
CDR3nt: TGTGCCAGCAGCGTAGAAGGCAGGGTGGGTACTGAAGCTTTCTTT
CDR3aa: CASSVEGRVGTEAFF

abundance: -
v_gene: TRBV10-1
j_gene: TRBJ2-3
d_gene: TRBD1
CDR3nt: TGCGCCAGCAGCACCCAGGGGGCAGCAGATACGCAGTATTTT
CDR3aa: CASSTQGAADTQYF

abundance: -
v_gene: TRBV10-3
j_gene: TRBJ2-1
d_gene: TRBD2
CDR3nt: TGTGCCTTCTCGAGTGCCCGGGAGGGTAGTAACAATGAGCAGTTCTTC
CDR3aa: CAFSSAREGSNNEQFF

abundance: -
v_gene: TRBV9
j_gene: TRBJ1-1
d_gene: -
CDR3nt: TGTGCCAGCAGCGTAGAGGGAGGCGCTGAAGCTTTCTTT
CDR3aa: CASSVEGGAEAFF

abundance: -
v_gene: TRBV15
j_gene: TRBJ1-1
d_gene: -
CDR3nt: TGTGCCACCAGCAGAGAGGGGGGCACTGAAGCTTTCTTT
CDR3aa: CATSREGGTEAFF

abundance: -
v_gene: TRBV7-9
j_gene: TRBJ1-4
d_gene: TRBD1
CDR3nt: TGTGCCAGCAGTCGACCCGGGACAGCTAATGAAAAACTGTTTTTT
CDR3aa: CASSRPGTANEKLFF

abundance: -
v_gene: TRBV5-1
j_gene: TRBJ2-6
d_gene: -
CDR3nt: TGCGCCAGCAGCTCCCAGGGGTCTCCCGGGGCCAACGTCCTGACTTTC
CDR3aa: CASSSQGSPGANVLTF

abundance: -
v_gene: TRBV2
j_gene: TRBJ2-5
d_gene: -
CDR3nt: TGTGCCAGCAGTATGGGGACTTACCAAGAGACCCAGTACTTC
CDR3aa: CASSMGTYQETQYF

abundance: -
v_gene: TRBV28
j_gene: TRBJ2-1
d_gene: TRBD2
CDR3nt: TGTGCCAGCAGTACACGGTCCGGGACTAGCGGCAGCTCCTACAATGAGCAGTTCTTC
CDR3aa: CASSTRSGTSGSSYNEQFF

abundance: -
v_gene: TRBV18
j_gene: TRBJ2-5
d_gene: -
CDR3nt: TGTGCCAGCTCACGTCGGGGGGCGGACCAAGAGACCCAGTACTTC
CDR3aa: CASSRRGADQETQYF

abundance: -
v_gene: TRBV5-5
j_gene: TRBJ2-7
d_gene: -
CDR3nt: TGTGCCAGCAGCTTGACAGGGTGGTCCTACGAGCAGTACTTC
CDR3aa: CASSLTGWSYEQYF

abundance: -
v_gene: TRBV5-8
j_gene: TRBJ1-2
d_gene: -
CDR3nt: TGTGCCAGCAGCGTACAGTCCTATGGCTACACCTTC
CDR3aa: CASSVQSYGYTF

abundance: -
v_gene: TRBV19
j_gene: TRBJ2-7
d_gene: TRBD2
CDR3nt: TGTGCCAGTAGTCCCCGGGAGAGCGGGAGGGCCTTAAACTTC
CDR3aa: CASSPRESGRALNF

abundance: once
v_gene: TRBV12-5
j_gene: TRBJ2-1
d_gene: -
CDR3nt: TGTGCTAGTGGTTTGGGGACGTACAGGGCGCGGGATGAGCAGTTCTTC
CDR3aa: CASGLGTYRARDEQFF

abundance: -
v_gene: TRBV2
j_gene: TRBJ2-5
d_gene: -
CDR3nt: TGTGCCAGCGGGCTATCGGAGACCCAGTACTTC
CDR3aa: CASGLSETQYF

abundance: -
v_gene: TRBV10-2
j_gene: TRBJ1-1
d_gene: TRBD1
CDR3nt: TGCGCCAGCTACGGACAGGTGAACACTGAAGCTTTCTTT
CDR3aa: CASYGQVNTEAFF

abundance: -
v_gene: TRBV13
j_gene: TRBJ1-5
d_gene: -
CDR3nt: TGTGCCAGCAGCTTATCCCCCGGCAATCAGCCCCAGCATTTT
CDR3aa: CASSLSPGNQPQHF

abundance: once
v_gene: TRBV3-1/TRBV3-2
j_gene: TRBJ2-2
d_gene: -
CDR3nt: TGTGCCAGCAGCCAATACCGAGCCCCAAACACCGGGGAGCTGTTTTTT
CDR3aa: CASSQYRAPNTGELFF

abundance: -
v_gene: TRBV3-1/TRBV3-2
j_gene: TRBJ2-5
d_gene: -
CDR3nt: TGTGCCAGCAGCCAGGGAGGGACAGCGGGGGCCCAGTACTTC
CDR3aa: CASSQGGTAGAQYF

abundance: -
v_gene: TRBV7-3
j_gene: TRBJ2-2
d_gene: -
CDR3nt: TGTGCCAGCAGCTCCATGGGACTCCGGGGCGGGGAGCTGTTTTTT
CDR3aa: CASSSMGLRGGELFF

abundance: -
v_gene: TRBV7-8
j_gene: TRBJ2-6
d_gene: -
CDR3nt: TGTGCCAGCAGCTCTTTGTCGGGGGCTGGGGCCAACGTCCTGACTTTC
CDR3aa: CASSSLSGAGANVLTF

abundance: once
v_gene: TRBV18
j_gene: TRBJ1-6
d_gene: TRBD1
CDR3nt: TGTGCCAGCTCACCACTAGGACAGGGGCCGTCACCCCTCCACTTT
CDR3aa: CASSPLGQGPSPLHF

abundance: -
v_gene: TRBV18
j_gene: TRBJ1-5
d_gene: -
CDR3nt: TGTGCCAGCTCACTTCTCCGGGACACCAATAGCAATCAGCCCCAGCATTTT
CDR3aa: CASSLLRDTNSNQPQHF

abundance: -
v_gene: TRBV27
j_gene: TRBJ1-2
d_gene: -
CDR3nt: TGTGCCAGCAGGCCCTCAGGGGATCCCGGCTACACCTTC
CDR3aa: CASRPSGDPGYTF

abundance: -
v_gene: TRBV6-5
j_gene: TRBJ2-7
d_gene: TRBD2
CDR3nt: TGTGCCAGCACGTGGACTAGCGGGAGCCACGAGCAGTACTTC
CDR3aa: CASTWTSGSHEQYF

abundance: -
v_gene: TRBV5-1
j_gene: TRBJ2-7
d_gene: -
CDR3nt: TGCGCCAGCAGCTTAACGCCACAGGGAGAGAACGAGCAGTACTTC
CDR3aa: CASSLTPQGENEQYF